The entry below describes one TCR beta chain. Its antigen is unknown. No clone much larger than this one lies a single base away; base qualities are absent. Read against the paper, the sample's time point label means: baseline before first vaccination. The vaccinee samples were drawn from two UK trials, COV001 and COV002, one of which was a single-blind randomized controlled phase 2/3 trial testing AZD1222 (ChAdOx1 nCoV-19) in healthy adults. For TCRbeta chain sequencing, PBMC samples were collected from trial participants at day 0 and at day 28 after the second dose. The CDR3 regions of human TCRbeta chains were analyzed by immunosequencing. From the authors' description of their analysis: Repertoire TCRs were matched against a reference library of SARS-CoV-2-specific TCRs generated with the MIRA antigen-specificity platform. Breadth meant the fraction of unique TCRs that were SARS-CoV-2-associated, whereas depth meant the fraction of total T cells that were SARS-CoV-2-associated. Each spike-specific TCR was assigned to its reactive spike region and to a CD4 or CD8 class using the MIRA data. Log10-transformed breadth and depth values were compared by one-way ANOVA with Sidak's multiple comparisons tests. TCRdb carries this immuneACCESS record with in-frame sequences only. Its versions omit some clonotypes, under half of them owing to an unresolved V gene in the studies checked, with the rest unexplained. Clonal size and the V and J genes are those of that table, whereas D and trimming came from the DNA. The sample table holds tens of thousands of clones, of which nearly 90% were seen once. The ten biggest clones cover roughly a fifth of the sample.

The sample belongs to a study of T cell responses to AZD1222 COVID-19 vaccine (dated by TCRdb to the early 2020s). For the study in its entirety: AZD1222 recipients with second doses at about 4 weeks or about 12 weeks were pooled, because spike-specific TCR depth and breadth did not differ between schedules. TCR sequencing covered roughly 230 trial participants: 200 to 220 given two doses of AZD1222 and 26 given two doses of MenACWY control vaccine. Trial participants were enrolled into age subgroups of 18-55, 56-69 and 70-plus years, which contained roughly 150, 30 and 60 TCR-sequenced participants, respectively. The study at large found these results: CD4 TCRs associated with the vaccine covered the entire spike protein, and the dominant responses were in regions 160-218 and 743-854. The 56-69-year group was small, and its depth increase did not reach significance, likely because of low power. Participants were mostly white British, with more females than males. The authors suggested clonal diversity may have been underestimated. A significant rise in spike-specific TCR breadth and depth was observed after two AZD1222 doses relative to day 0 and relative to MenACWY recipients. Nearly half of unique spike-specific TCRs reportedly recognized epitopes outside regions mutated in the B.1.351 and B.1.1.7 variants. Only five to seven AZD1222 recipients were SARS-CoV-2 seropositive at baseline, limiting conclusions about previously exposed vaccinees. No day 14 peak-response samples were available, so repertoires were characterized only after the peak T cell response.

Between the V and J ends, shortened by 5 bases and 8 bases respectively, the junction contains 9 bases. The CDR3 numbers 11 residues from cysteine through phenylalanine. Only CDR3 DNA is held: 33 bases, read in frame from base 1. The germline V gene encodes CDR1 PRHDT and CDR2 FYEKMQ (reference sequence). This receptor was identified in an adult in good health. Sequencing was performed on peripheral blood, taken on day 0 of AZD1222 vaccination. The rearranged chain carries TRBV13 and TRBJ1-2, with no D gene named confidently. The CDR3 sequence is CASSPKAGYTF. The DNA is TGTGCCAGCAGCCCCAAGGCGGGCTACACCTTC.